This T cell receptor (beta chain) is drawn from a study of cytomegalovirus exposure and HLA in healthy donors. Study summary: A data release that came early held some 79 million unique TCRs from HLA-typed donors.

CDR3 length equals 14 residues. In germline, CDR1 is SEHNR, CDR2 FQNEAQ (reference sequence). V was pared by 5 bases and J by 6 bases, with 16 bases between. PCR was performed using 60 Vbeta and 13 Jbeta primers. The assay was immunoSEQ multiplex PCR, and TCRdb's table has in-frame clones only and misses some. Of roughly 120,000 clones in the sample, over 60% are singletons; the top ten hold more than 1.5%. Healthy individuals who donated bone marrow served as the donors. V and J are TRBV7-9 and TRBJ1-2; D not resolved. The receptor was derived from a man aged 50 to 60 in good health and CMV-seronegative. Material for sequencing was PBMCs. The CDR3 spells CASSPPTNSDGYTF. CDR3 in DNA: TGTGCCAGCAGCCCCCCTACTAATTCCGATGGCTACACCTTC. The full variable domain, in which reference TRBV7-9 and TRBJ1-2 provide the parts outside the CDR3, is DTGVSQNPRHKITKRGQNVTFRCDPISEHNRLYWYRQTLGQGPEFLTYFQNEAQLEKSRLLSDRFSAERPKGSFSTLEIQRTEQGDSAMYLCASSPPTNSDGYTFGSGTRLTVV.